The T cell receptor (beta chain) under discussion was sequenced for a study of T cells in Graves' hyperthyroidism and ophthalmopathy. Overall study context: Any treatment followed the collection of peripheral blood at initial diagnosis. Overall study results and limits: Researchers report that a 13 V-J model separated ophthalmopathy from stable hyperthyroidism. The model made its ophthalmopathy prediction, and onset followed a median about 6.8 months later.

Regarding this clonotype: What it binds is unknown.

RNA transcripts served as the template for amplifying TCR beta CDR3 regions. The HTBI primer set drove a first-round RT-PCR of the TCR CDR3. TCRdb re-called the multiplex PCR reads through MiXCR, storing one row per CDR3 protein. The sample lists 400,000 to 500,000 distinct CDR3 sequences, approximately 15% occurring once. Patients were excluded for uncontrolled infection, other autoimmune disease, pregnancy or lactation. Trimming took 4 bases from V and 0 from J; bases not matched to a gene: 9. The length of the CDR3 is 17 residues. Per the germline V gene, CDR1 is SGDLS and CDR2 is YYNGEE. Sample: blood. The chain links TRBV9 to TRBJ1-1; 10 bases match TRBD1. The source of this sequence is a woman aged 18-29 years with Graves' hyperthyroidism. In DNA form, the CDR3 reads TGTGCCAGCAGCCCACTCCGGGACAGGGGAGTGAACACTGAAGCTTTCTTT. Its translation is CASSPLRDRGVNTEAFF.